The 9 T cell receptor beta chains in this list originate from one sample, sequenced in a study of T cells in Graves' hyperthyroidism and ophthalmopathy. Template material for amplifying TCR beta CDR3 regions consisted of RNA transcripts. Primed by the HTBI set, a first-round RT-PCR was run on the TCR CDR3. TCRdb re-called the multiplex PCR reads through MiXCR, storing one row per CDR3 protein. The top ten clones hold roughly a sixth of a sample with around 690,000 distinct CDR3 sequences, 15% to 20% of them seen once. The sample consisted of blood. The receptors originated from a man between 45 and 60 years old with Graves' hyperthyroidism.

This clonotype was observed many times. The chain is built from TRBV2 and TRBJ2-7; D possibly uses TRBD1 or TRBD2 (5 bases each). The CDR3 length is 14 residues. Germline CDR1 SNHLY, CDR2 FYNNEI. V was clipped by 4 bases and J by 0 bases, with 10 bases between them. The CDR3 is CASSASGASYEQYF. CDR3 sequence (DNA): TGTGCCAGCAGTGCTTCCGGGGCCTCCTACGAGCAGTACTTC.

CDR3 sequence: CASETGSGTEAFF. The CDR3 DNA is TGCGCCAGTGAGACAGGATCGGGGACTGAAGCTTTCTTT. The chain carries TRBV5-1 and TRBJ1-1; TRBD1 might be the D (6 bases). V gave up 8 bases and J gave up 5 bases, with 16 bases separating them. This CDR3 contains 13 residues. CDR1 is SGHRS and CDR2 is YFSETQ in the germline V gene.

CDR3 protein: CASSPEGGSSYNSPLHF. CDR3 DNA: TGTGCCAGCAGCCCGGAGGGGGGGAGCTCCTATAATTCACCCCTCCACTTT. The genes are TRBV9 and TRBJ1-6, with D possibly being TRBD1 (6 bases). V shed 4 bases and J shed 0 bases, with 14 bases lying between them. Germline-derived CDR1 and CDR2 are SGDLS and YYNGEE. The CDR3 sequence is 17 residues long.

The V and J genes are TRBV9 and TRBJ2-1, with 9 bases fitting TRBD1. The CDR3 covers 15 residues. The germline V gene has CDR1 SGDLS and CDR2 YYNGEE. With 4 bases clipped from V and 4 bases from J, the junction kept 6 bases outside the gene matches. Here the CDR3 reads CASSPRQGDYNEQFF. DNA for the CDR3: TGTGCCAGCAGCCCCCGACAGGGGGATTACAATGAGCAGTTCTTC.

Many counts were recorded for this clonotype. The V call is TRBV11-2, the J call TRBJ2-1, with D maybe TRBD1 (5 bases). CDR3 length: 16 amino acids. Per the germline V gene, CDR1 is SGHAT and CDR2 is FQNNGV. Between the trimmed V and J ends, which lost 3 bases and 9 bases, there was a span of 21 bases. In nucleotides, the CDR3 is TGTGCCAGCAGCTTGGACAACTGGCGATTACACGGTGAGCAGTTCTTC. It is translated as CASSLDNWRLHGEQFF. The full variable domain, rest sourced from reference TRBV11-2 and TRBJ2-1, is EAGVAQSPRYKIIEKRQSVAFWCNPISGHATLYWYQQILGQGPKLLIQFQNNGVVDDSQLPKDRFSAERLKGVDSTLKIQPAKLEDSAVYLCASSLDNWRLHGEQFFGPGTRLTVL.

This clonotype was detected ten times or more. The rearrangement joins TRBV3-1 to TRBJ2-5; no definite D call. Looked up from germline, CDR1 is LGHDT and CDR2 is YNNKEL (reference sequence). The length of the CDR3 is 13 residues. With 1 base removed from V and 1 base from J, the gap between germline ends came to 4 bases. CDR3 DNA: TGTGCCAGCAGCCAAGCAGGCCAAGAGACCCAGTACTTC. Translated: CASSQAGQETQYF.

This clonotype was counted only a few times. The chain is built from TRBV29-1 and TRBJ2-1, with 12 positions matching TRBD2. The CDR3 has 17 residues. Germline V CDR1 and CDR2: SQVTM, ANQGSEA. Losses at the gene ends were 4 bases for V and 0 bases for J; bases not matched to a gene: 7. CDR3 sequence (DNA): TGCAGCGTTGTCCTGGAGGGACTAGCGGGCTCCTACAATGAGCAGTTCTTC. It encodes CSVVLEGLAGSYNEQFF.

As for this clonotype: Just one base apart from a much larger clone, this may be a read error. The chain carries TRBV5-8 and TRBJ1-1; no clear D. The CDR3 loop spans 14 amino acids. Germline V gene sequence: CDR1 SGHTS, CDR2 YDEGEE. The CDR3 coding sequence is TGTGCCAGCAGTGTAGTGTTGATGAACACTGGAGCTTTCTTT. Its translation is CASSVVLMNTGAFF.

Of note for this clonotype: The junction departs from the called germline gene at one end, perhaps through a read error. The chain combines TRBV7-9 with TRBJ2-5; D unresolved. The CDR3 spans 13 residues. CDR1 is SEHNR and CDR2 is FQNEAQ in the germline V gene (reference sequence). The CDR3 bases are TGTGCCAGCAGCCCGATATACCAGGAGACCCAGTACTTC. It specifies CASSPIYQETQYF.